This T cell receptor beta chain was profiled in a study of blood T cells in healthy people across ages. Whole-study results and caveats: With naive T cell percentage, TCR beta diversity showed a strong correlation.

Remarks on this clonotype: The antigen is not known.

Then a second PCR, running about 6 to 12 cycles, was carried out with a sample-barcoded 5' primer and a J-beta primer mix. TCRdb analysed the 5' RACE reads with MiXCR anew, one entry per CDR3 protein. The sample holds roughly 1.9 million distinct CDR3 sequences, about two fifths seen once. Germline V gives CDR1 MNHEY, CDR2 SVGEGT. The CDR3 consists of 13 residues. V lost 0 bases, J lost 7 bases, and 7 bases lay in between. Input material: blood. This sequence was found in a human donor in good health. This chain links TRBV6-2 or TRBV6-3 with TRBJ2-1; unclear D gene. The CDR3 DNA reads TGTGCCAGCAGTTACTCGATGCGTAATGAGCAGTTCTTC. The encoded protein is CASSYSMRNEQFF.